The TCR beta chain under discussion was sequenced for a study of Graves' ophthalmopathy and Graves' hyperthyroidism. Whole-study results and caveats: The authors also found most expanded thyroid clonotypes above 0.001 frequency in blood.

Researchers took RNA transcripts and amplified TCR beta CDR3 regions from them. Following a first-round RT-PCR that used HTBI primers, a second-round multiplex PCR was carried out. A single record per CDR3 protein comes from TCRdb applying MiXCR to the multiplex PCR reads. In the table there are about 240,000 distinct CDR3 sequences, approximately 42% of which are singletons. Diagnosis used clinical symptoms, serum thyroxine, TRAb, thyroid ultrasound and orbital computed tomography. This CDR3 has 13 residues. Trimming removed 4 bases at V and 6 bases at J, with 13 bases between. Germline-derived CDR1 and CDR2 are SGDLS and YYNGEE. A remark on this clonotype: Its antigen is unidentified.

This sequence originates from an adult man with Graves' ophthalmopathy. This chain joins TRBV9 and TRBJ2-5; D is tentatively TRBD1 or TRBD2 (6 bases each). Sequencing was done on a sample of peripheral blood. CDR3 nucleotide sequence: TGTGCCAGCAGCCAAAGGGGGGTTAAGACCCAGTACTTC. Protein sequence: CASSQRGVKTQYF.